The subject of this entry is one TCR beta chain. This clonotype was seen repeatedly, ten times or more. It has no known antigen specificity. No base-level quality is on record; no much larger clone is a single base apart. The data derive from a study of T cells after yellow fever vaccination (dated by TCRdb to about 2019). About the investigation overall: The SMART-Seq v4 Ultra Low Input RNA kit was used to prepare libraries from fractions with low cell numbers. To follow T-cell clones before and after primary and booster YFV17D yellow fever vaccination, bulk TCR alpha and beta repertoires were sequenced over time. Two healthy male donors, one aged 18 to 29 and one aged 30 to 39 years, were included in the cohort. Blood was drawn at multiple timepoints before and after primary and secondary immunization, with bulk PBMC replicates and cell subsets isolated. Overall results and qualifications from the work: The secondary T-cell response was found to be weaker but faster than the primary response, with a peak reached on day 5 rather than on day 15. A small share of clonotypes occurred in both CD4 and CD8 compartments, likely arising from convergent recombination. Computational filtering was needed because FACS-sorted repertoires could contain abundant contaminating clonotypes from the bulk population. Because the study included only two donors, the extent to which the findings can be generalized is limited. Most clones expanded after primary vaccination (about 96% of CD4 and roughly 90% of CD8) were re-detected after the booster, suggesting that broad memory maintenance occurred.

The sequencer listed for this sample is Illumina NovaSeq 6000. TCR cDNA was made using 5'RACE template switching, a step that added a universal primer site and unique molecular identifiers. Priming of cDNA synthesis was performed from both the TCR alpha and TCR beta constant segments. Library amplification involved two PCR steps, and the second step added sample barcodes and sequencing adapters. Sequencing of libraries was performed on Illumina HiSeq 2500 (2x100 bp) or NovaSeq (2x150 bp). The original pipeline was this. Demultiplexing of reads and collapsing into UMI consensus sequences were performed with MIGEC, and V(D)J alignment was carried out with MiXCR. Clonotypes responding to the vaccine were identified with edgeR on replicate PBMC samples, with the criteria of FDR below 0.01 and a log2 fold change above 5 up to day 15. CD4 or CD8 identity was assigned to each bulk clonotype according to whether the clonotype was present at higher abundance in the sequenced CD4 repertoire or the sequenced CD8 repertoire. TCRdb applied fastp at Q25 and MiXCR to the public reads, then kept only in-frame beta chains. When rows share a CDR3 protein, they turn into one entry using the most common DNA and genes. TCRdb, not the authors, supplied the V and J calls. The sample contains 200,000 to 250,000 distinct CDR3 sequences, 3% to 4% of them found a single time. 3.2% of the sample is taken by the ten largest.

Reading from cysteine to phenylalanine, the CDR3 counts 13 amino acids. The only DNA kept is the CDR3, 39 bases in frame from the first base. Between the V and J ends, shortened by 1 base and 8 bases respectively, the junction contains 10 bases. Taken from the germline V gene (reference sequence), the CDR1 and CDR2 loops are SGHNT and YYREEE. What this sample's treatment or condition label stands for: live attenuated yellow fever vaccine strain. A standard Ficoll-Paque protocol was used to isolate PBMCs from peripheral blood. CD4 and CD8 T-cell fractions were isolated with Dynabeads CD4 and CD8 positive selection kits. RNA was extracted with TriZol from bulk PBMCs, CD4 and CD8 fractions, and dextramer-positive and dextramer-negative fractions.

The rearrangement combines TRBV5-4 with TRBJ2-1; a tentative D call is TRBD1 (5 bases match). The source is a man aged 18-30 years who received the YFV17D yellow fever vaccine. The specimen comprised CD4+ T cells sorted from PBMCs, sampled 10 days after the yellow fever booster vaccination. The bases are TGTGCCAGCAGCTTGCATGGGGCATATGAGCAGTTCTTC. This sequence encodes CASSLHGAYEQFF.